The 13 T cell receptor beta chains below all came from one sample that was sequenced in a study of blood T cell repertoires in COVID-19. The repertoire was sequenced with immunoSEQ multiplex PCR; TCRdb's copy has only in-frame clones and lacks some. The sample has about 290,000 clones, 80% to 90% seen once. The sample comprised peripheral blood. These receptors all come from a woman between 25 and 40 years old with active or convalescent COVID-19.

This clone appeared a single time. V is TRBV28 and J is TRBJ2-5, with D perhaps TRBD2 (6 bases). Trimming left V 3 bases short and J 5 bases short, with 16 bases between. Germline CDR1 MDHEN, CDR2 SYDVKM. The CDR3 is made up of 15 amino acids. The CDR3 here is CASSFRDGRGETQYF. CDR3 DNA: TGTGCCAGCAGTTTCCGGGACGGGAGAGGGGAGACCCAGTACTTC.

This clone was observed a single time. CDR3 sequence (DNA): TGTGCCAGCAGCGCCTCCCGGAGGCGGGGGGGCACAGATACGCAGTATTTT. Translated: CASSASRRRGGTDTQYF. V gene TRBV7-2 combines with J gene TRBJ2-3, with 8 bases aligning to TRBD2. This CDR3 is 17 amino acids long. CDR1 and CDR2 from the germline V gene are SGHTA and FQGNSA. Trimming took 5 bases from V and 1 from J; bases not matched to a gene: 11.

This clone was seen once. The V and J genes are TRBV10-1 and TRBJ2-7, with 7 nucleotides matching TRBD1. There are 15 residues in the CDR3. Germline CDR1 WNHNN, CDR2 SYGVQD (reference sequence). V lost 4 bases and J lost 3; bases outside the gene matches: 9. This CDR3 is CASSAGTDDYYEQYF. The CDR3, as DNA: TGCGCCAGCAGTGCCGGGACAGATGATTACTACGAGCAGTACTTC.

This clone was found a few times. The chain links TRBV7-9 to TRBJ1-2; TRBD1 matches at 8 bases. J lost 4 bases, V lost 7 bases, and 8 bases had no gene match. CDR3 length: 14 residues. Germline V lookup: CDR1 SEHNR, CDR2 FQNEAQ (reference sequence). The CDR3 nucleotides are TGTGCCAGCACGCTACCAGGGGGCGTCTATGGCTACACCTTC. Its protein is CASTLPGGVYGYTF. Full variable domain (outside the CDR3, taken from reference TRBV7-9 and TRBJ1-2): DTGVSQNPRHKITKRGQNVTFRCDPISEHNRLYWYRQTLGQGPEFLTYFQNEAQLEKSRLLSDRFSAERPKGSFSTLEIQRTEQGDSAMYLCASTLPGGVYGYTFGSGTRLTVV.

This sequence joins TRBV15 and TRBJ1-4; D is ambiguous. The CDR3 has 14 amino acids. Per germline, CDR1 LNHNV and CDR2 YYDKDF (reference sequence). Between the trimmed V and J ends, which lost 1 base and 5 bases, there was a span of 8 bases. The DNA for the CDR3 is TGTGCCACCAGCAGAGGTGGGCCCAATGAAAAACTGTTTTTT. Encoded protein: CATSRGGPNEKLFF.

The CDR3 sequence is CASSVRGQENTGELFF. CDR3 coding DNA: TGTGCCAGCAGCGTGCGTGGACAGGAGAACACCGGGGAGCTGTTTTTT. The chain joins TRBV9 to TRBJ2-2; 7 bases line up with TRBD1. The junction had 5 bases not matched to a gene; V was cut back by 2 bases and J by 1 base. CDR1 and CDR2 from the germline V gene are SGDLS and YYNGEE. The CDR3 consists of 16 residues.

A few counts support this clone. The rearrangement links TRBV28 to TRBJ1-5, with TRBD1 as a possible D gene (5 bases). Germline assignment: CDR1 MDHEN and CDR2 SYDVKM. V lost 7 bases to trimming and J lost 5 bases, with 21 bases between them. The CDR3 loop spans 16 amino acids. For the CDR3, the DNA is TGTGCCAGCACCGACCCTGGGGGGGTCAGGGATCAGCCCCAGCATTTT. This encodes CASTDPGGVRDQPQHF.

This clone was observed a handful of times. The CDR3 spells CASRVTSGGADTQYF. CDR3 in DNA: TGTGCCAGCAGGGTGACTAGCGGGGGGGCAGATACGCAGTATTTT. The J gene is TRBJ2-3, the V gene TRBV28; 14 bases match TRBD2. This CDR3 has 15 amino acids. CDR1 is MDHEN, CDR2 SYDVKM, per germline. The V segment lost 6 bases and the J segment 4 bases; nucleotides outside the gene matches: 3.

The CDR3 loop is CASSLTGWGSPLHF. As DNA, the CDR3 is TGTGCCAGCAGCCTGACAGGTTGGGGATCACCCCTCCACTTT. This chain uses TRBV9 with TRBJ1-6, with a possible D match to TRBD1 (6 bases). The CDR3 spans 14 residues. Trimming pared 4 bases from V and 10 bases from J, leaving 15 bases between. Germline CDR1 SGDLS, CDR2 YYNGEE. Full variable domain (rest looked up from reference TRBV9 and TRBJ1-6): DSGVTQTPKHLITATGQRVTLRCSPRSGDLSVYWYQQSLDQGLQFLIQYYNGEERAKGNILERFSAQQFPDLHSELNLSSLELGDSALYFCASSLTGWGSPLHFGNGTRLTVT.

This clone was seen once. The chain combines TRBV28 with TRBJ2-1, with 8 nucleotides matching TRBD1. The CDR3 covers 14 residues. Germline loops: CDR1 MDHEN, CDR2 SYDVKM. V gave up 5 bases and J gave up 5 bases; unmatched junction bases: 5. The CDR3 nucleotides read TGTGCCAGCAGTCGGGGACAGGATGACAATGAGCAGTTCTTC. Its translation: CASSRGQDDNEQFF.

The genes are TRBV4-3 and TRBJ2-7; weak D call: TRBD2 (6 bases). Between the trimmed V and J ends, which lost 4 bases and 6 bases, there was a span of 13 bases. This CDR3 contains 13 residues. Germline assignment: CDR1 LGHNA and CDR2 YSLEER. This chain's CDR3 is CASSRVPGAEQYF. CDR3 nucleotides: TGCGCCAGCAGCCGGGTGCCGGGAGCCGAGCAGTACTTC.

The CDR3 nucleotides read TGTGCCAGCAGCTTAGCACTAGCCGACCCCTACGAGCAGTACTTC. This sequence encodes CASSLALADPYEQYF. The rearrangement uses TRBV7-2 and TRBJ2-7, with a weak D call TRBD2 (6 bases). This CDR3 region has 15 residues. Trimming removed 0 bases from V and 2 bases from J, with 11 bases in between. In germline, CDR1 is SGHTA, CDR2 FQGNSA.

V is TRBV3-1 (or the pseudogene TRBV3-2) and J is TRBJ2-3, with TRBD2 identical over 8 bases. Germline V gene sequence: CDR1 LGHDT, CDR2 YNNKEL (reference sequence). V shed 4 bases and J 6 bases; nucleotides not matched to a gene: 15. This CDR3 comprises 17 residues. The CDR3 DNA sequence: TGTGCCAGCAGCCCTTACCAGGACGAGCGGGGGTTGGATACGCAGTATTTT. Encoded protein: CASSPYQDERGLDTQYF.